This T cell receptor (beta chain) is drawn from a study of Graves' ophthalmopathy and Graves' hyperthyroidism. Study at large: Hyperthyroidism counted as stable given no ophthalmopathy within 18 months of follow-up. Study-wide findings and caveats: Researchers report that a 13-signature model separated ophthalmopathy from stable hyperthyroidism, posting about 90% sensitivity and more than 70% specificity. Most thyroid-expanded clonotypes exceeding 0.001 frequency were also found in blood.

The V end was cut by 5 bases, the J end by 6 bases, with 4 bases between. The CDR3 length is 11 residues. CDR1 and CDR2 (germline): MNHEY, SVGAGI. Amplification of the TCR beta CDR3 regions used RNA transcripts (as template). Investigators did first-round RT-PCR with HTBI primers, then second-round multiplex PCR. TCRdb called the multiplex PCR reads again in MiXCR, with one record for every CDR3 protein. Seen here are around 1,200,000 distinct CDR3 sequences, about 40% observed once, and the top ten hold around 10%. This clonotype occurred a few times. Its antigen is undetermined. One base away lies a much larger clone, so this may be a sequencing read error. Clinicians diagnosed using symptoms, serum thyroxine, TRAb, thyroid ultrasound and orbital computed tomography.

The sequence was obtained from an adult man with Graves' hyperthyroidism. V usage is TRBV6-5 and J usage is TRBJ1-4; D gene unclear. Input material: peripheral blood or thyroid tissue (not recorded which). The CDR3 loop is CASSEYEKLFF. The CDR3 coding sequence is TGTGCCAGCAGTGAATATGAAAAACTGTTTTTT.